This TCR beta chain was retrieved from a study of blood T cell repertoires in COVID-19. On the study more broadly: The origin of the acute and convalescent COVID-19 samples was the United States, Italy and Spain. Sources were T cells, B-cell-depleted T cells, or PBMCs; the material itself was cDNA or gDNA.

The germline CDR1 and CDR2 sequences are SGDLS and YYNGEE. J gave up 5 bases and V 4 bases, and 4 bases lay outside the gene matches. The CDR3 contains 16 residues. In the original analysis: Reference gene primer amplification gave estimated nucleated cell counts. Assay used: immunoSEQ multiplex PCR; TCRdb lists only in-frame clones, some missing. Clone size and V and J calls were adopted from that table, with D and trimming inferred from the DNA. The sample includes around 260,000 clones, approximately 82% seen only once; the top ten take less than 6%. This clonotype was sampled from a man aged 60 to 69 who had recovered from COVID-19. The sequenced material came from peripheral blood. This chain links TRBV9 with TRBJ2-3; 16 bases fit TRBD2. DNA for the CDR3: TGTGCCAGCAGCTTCGGGACTAGCGGGAGGGGAGATACGCAGTATTTT. Translation: CASSFGTSGRGDTQYF.